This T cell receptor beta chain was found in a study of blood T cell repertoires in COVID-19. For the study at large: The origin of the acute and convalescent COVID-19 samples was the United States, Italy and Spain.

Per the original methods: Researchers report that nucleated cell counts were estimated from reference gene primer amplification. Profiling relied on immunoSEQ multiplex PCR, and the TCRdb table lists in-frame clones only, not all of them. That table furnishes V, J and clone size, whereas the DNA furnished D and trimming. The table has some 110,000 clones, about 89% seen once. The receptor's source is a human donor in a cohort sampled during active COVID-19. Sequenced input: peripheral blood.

DNA of the CDR3: TGTGCTAGTGGCAGGAACAGCGGGAGAGGCTACGAGCAGTACTTC. Protein product: CASGRNSGRGYEQYF. The V call is TRBV12-5, the J call TRBJ2-7, with 8 bases that match TRBD2. The CDR3 extends over 15 amino acids. Germline V CDR1 and CDR2: LGHNT, FRNRAP. Unmatched junction bases numbered 10, after V lost 6 bases and J lost 3 bases.